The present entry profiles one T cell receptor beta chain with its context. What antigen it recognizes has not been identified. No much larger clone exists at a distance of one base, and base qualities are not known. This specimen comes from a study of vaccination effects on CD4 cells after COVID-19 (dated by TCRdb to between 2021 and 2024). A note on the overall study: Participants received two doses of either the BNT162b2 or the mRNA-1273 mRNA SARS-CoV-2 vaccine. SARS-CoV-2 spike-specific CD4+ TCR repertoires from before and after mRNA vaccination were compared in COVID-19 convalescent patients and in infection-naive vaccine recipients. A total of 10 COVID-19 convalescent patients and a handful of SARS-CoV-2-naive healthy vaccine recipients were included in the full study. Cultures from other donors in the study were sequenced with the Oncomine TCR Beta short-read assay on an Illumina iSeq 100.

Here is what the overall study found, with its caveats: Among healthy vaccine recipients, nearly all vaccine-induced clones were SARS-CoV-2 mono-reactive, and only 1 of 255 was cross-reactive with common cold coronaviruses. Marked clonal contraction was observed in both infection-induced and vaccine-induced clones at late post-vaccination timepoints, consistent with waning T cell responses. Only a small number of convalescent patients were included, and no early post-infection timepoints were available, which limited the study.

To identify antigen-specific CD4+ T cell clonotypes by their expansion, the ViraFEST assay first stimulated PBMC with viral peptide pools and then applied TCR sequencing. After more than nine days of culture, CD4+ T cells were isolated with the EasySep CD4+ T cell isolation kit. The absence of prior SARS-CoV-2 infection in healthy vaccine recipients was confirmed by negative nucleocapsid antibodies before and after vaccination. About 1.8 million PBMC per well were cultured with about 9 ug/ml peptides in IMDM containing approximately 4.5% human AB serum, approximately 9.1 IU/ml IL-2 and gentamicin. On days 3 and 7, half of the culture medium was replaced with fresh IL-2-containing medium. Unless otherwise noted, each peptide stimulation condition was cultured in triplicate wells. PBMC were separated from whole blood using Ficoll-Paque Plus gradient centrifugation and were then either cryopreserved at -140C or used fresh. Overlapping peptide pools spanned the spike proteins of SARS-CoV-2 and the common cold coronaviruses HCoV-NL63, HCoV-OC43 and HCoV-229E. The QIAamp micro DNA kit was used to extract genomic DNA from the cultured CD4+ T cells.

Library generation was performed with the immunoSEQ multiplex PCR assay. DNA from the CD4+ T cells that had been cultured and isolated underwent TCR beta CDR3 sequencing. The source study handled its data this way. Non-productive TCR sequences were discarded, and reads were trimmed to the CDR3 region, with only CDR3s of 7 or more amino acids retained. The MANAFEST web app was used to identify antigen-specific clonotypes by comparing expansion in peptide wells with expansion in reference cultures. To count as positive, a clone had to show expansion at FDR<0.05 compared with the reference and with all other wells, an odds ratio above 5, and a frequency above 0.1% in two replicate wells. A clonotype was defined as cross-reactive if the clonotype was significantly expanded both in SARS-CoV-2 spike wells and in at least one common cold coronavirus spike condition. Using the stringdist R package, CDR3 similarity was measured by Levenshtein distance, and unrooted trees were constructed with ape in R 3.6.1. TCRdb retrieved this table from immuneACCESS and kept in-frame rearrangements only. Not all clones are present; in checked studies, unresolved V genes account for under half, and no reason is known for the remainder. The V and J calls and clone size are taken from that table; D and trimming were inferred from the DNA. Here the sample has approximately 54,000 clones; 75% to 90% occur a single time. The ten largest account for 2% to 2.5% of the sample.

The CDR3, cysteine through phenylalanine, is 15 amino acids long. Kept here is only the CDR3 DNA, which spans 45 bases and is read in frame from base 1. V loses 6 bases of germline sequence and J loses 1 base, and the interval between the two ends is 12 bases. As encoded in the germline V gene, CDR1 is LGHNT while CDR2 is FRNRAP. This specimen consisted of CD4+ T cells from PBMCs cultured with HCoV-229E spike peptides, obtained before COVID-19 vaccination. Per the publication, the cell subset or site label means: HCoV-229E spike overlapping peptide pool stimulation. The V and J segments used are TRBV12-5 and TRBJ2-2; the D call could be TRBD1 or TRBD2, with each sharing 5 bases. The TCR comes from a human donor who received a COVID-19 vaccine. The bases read TGTGCTAGTGGCACCGGGACGGGGAACACCGGGGAGCTGTTTTTT. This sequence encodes CASGTGTGNTGELFF.